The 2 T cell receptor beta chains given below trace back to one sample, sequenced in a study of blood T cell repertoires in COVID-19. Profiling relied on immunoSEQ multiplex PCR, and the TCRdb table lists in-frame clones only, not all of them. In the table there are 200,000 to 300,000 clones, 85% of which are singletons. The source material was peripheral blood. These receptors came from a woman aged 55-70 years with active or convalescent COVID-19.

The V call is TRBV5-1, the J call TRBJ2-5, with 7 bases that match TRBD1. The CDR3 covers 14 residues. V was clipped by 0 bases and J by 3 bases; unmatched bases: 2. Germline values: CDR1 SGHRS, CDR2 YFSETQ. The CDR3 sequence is CASSLAGQEETQYF. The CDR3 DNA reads TGCGCCAGCAGCTTGGCCGGACAGGAAGAGACCCAGTACTTC.

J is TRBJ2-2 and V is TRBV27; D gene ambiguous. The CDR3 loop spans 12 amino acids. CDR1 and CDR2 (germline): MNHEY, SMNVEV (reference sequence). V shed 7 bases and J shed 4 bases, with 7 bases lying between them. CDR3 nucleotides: TGTGCCAGCACCGTATCCACCGGGGAGCTGTTTTTT. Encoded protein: CASTVSTGELFF.